This T cell receptor beta chain was retrieved from a study of T cell clonotyping in hematopoietic cell transplantation. In the case of this clone: What it binds is not known.

The protocol was immunoSEQ multiplex PCR, while the TCRdb copy is restricted to in-frame clones and leaves out a portion. Of more than 7,500 clones in the sample, approximately 96% were seen once. Germline V CDR1 and CDR2: SGHRS, YFSETQ. The CDR3 loop spans 14 amino acids. Deletions cut 1 base from V and 4 bases from J, with 11 bases between. The study's findings and limits: Pathologically expanded recipient clonotypes increased progressively from day 30 to day 180 as diversity fell. At the given depth, recipient repertoires were over 95% de novo clonotypes.

The sample in question was peripheral blood mononuclear cells, obtained 100 days after allogeneic stem cell transplant. V and J are TRBV5-1 and TRBJ1-1; D is possibly TRBD1 (5 bases). This clonotype originated in a male patient over 55 who had an allogeneic stem cell transplant from a related donor, so the T cells may come from the graft donor. Some clones in this sample may be carry-over from other donors' samples. CDR3 residues: CASSLMGGSTEAFF. CDR3 DNA: TGCGCCAGCAGCTTGATGGGGGGGAGCACTGAAGCTTTCTTT.